This T cell receptor beta chain was retrieved from a study of beta chain features in type 1 diabetes. CDR1 and CDR2 from the germline V gene are SEHNR and FQNEAQ (reference sequence). This CDR3 region has 14 residues. The ends lost 2 bases at V and 7 bases at J; junction bases unmatched: 5. As regards this clone: What it binds is not known.

General observations from the study: Moderate but significant shortening of TCRB CDR3s was recorded in all four CD4+ subsets from Type 1 diabetes patients. At VDJ recombination sites, type 1 diabetes patients had fewer insertions and more deleted nucleotides.

The authors sorted CD4+ naive, central memory, regulatory and stem cell-like memory cells via CD45RO/CCR7/CD25/CD127/CD95/CD27. What was sequenced were expressed TCRB transcripts, since all of the isolated RNA had been reverse transcribed. Libraries were prepared by immunoSEQ multiplex PCR; TCRdb keeps only in-frame clonotypes and omits some of them. The table lists almost 350,000 clones, less than 10% of them singletons. The sequenced material came from central memory CD4+ T cells from blood. The TCR originated in a woman between 18 and 29 years old in good health. This chain links TRBV7-9 with TRBJ1-5; TRBD1 aligns across 7 bases. CDR3 residues: CASSLMEGAQPQHF. For the CDR3, the DNA is TGTGCCAGCAGCTTAATGGAGGGGGCACAGCCCCAGCATTTT. The full variable domain, completed using reference TRBV7-9 and TRBJ1-5, is DTGVSQNPRHKITKRGQNVTFRCDPISEHNRLYWYRQTLGQGPEFLTYFQNEAQLEKSRLLSDRFSAERPKGSFSTLEIQRTEQGDSAMYLCASSLMEGAQPQHFGDGTRLSIL.